Listed below are T cell receptor beta chains from one sample, sequenced in a study of Ad26.COV2.S vaccination and SARS-CoV-2 variants. Only in-frame clones appear in the TCRdb table, and some are missing; sequencing was by immunoSEQ multiplex PCR. In the table there are about 350,000 clones, approximately 90% of which are singletons. The sample here was peripheral blood, taken in a trial of Ad26.COV2.S vaccine versus placebo. The receptors stem from a person between 18 and 60 years old who received the Ad26.COV2.S COVID-19 vaccine or a placebo. CDR3s include the opening cysteine and the closing phenylalanine or tryptophan. The order of the fields is D gene, V gene, clone size, J gene, CDR3 DNA, CDR3 protein. The D gene is left open where the match is weak. Clone size appears in some rows only: once, few, many, or a class for an expanded clone.

d_gene: TRBD2
v_gene: TRBV6-5
abundance: -
j_gene: TRBJ2-1
CDR3nt: TGTGCCAGCAGTTACCTCAAGCGGGGGGGCCGTAATGAGCAGTTCTTC
CDR3aa: CASSYLKRGGRNEQFF

d_gene: -
v_gene: TRBV18
abundance: -
j_gene: TRBJ2-3
CDR3nt: TGTGCCAGCTCACCAATGGGGGGTAGCACAGATACGCAGTATTTT
CDR3aa: CASSPMGGSTDTQYF

d_gene: -
v_gene: TRBV9
abundance: -
j_gene: TRBJ1-3
CDR3nt: TGTGCCAGCAGCGTAGGAGACACCCCCGGCCCTGGAAACACCATATATTTT
CDR3aa: CASSVGDTPGPGNTIYF

d_gene: TRBD1
v_gene: TRBV3-1/TRBV3-2
abundance: -
j_gene: TRBJ2-1
CDR3nt: TGTGCCAGCAGCCCACCCGAGGGGACAGGGAGCTACTACAATGAGCAGTTCTTC
CDR3aa: CASSPPEGTGSYYNEQFF

d_gene: TRBD1
v_gene: TRBV23-1
abundance: -
j_gene: TRBJ2-5
CDR3nt: TGCGCCAGCAGTCCGACGGATCGTGTCAGGGGGCGGAGGGAACAAGAGACCCAGTACTTC
CDR3aa: CASSPTDRVRGRREQETQYF

d_gene: -
v_gene: TRBV7-2
abundance: -
j_gene: TRBJ1-2
CDR3nt: TGTGCCAGCAGCATACAGGGCAACTATGGCTACACCTTC
CDR3aa: CASSIQGNYGYTF

d_gene: -
v_gene: TRBV9
abundance: -
j_gene: TRBJ2-2
CDR3nt: TGTGCCAGCAGCCCTCAGGGCGGGGAGCTGTTTTTT
CDR3aa: CASSPQGGELFF

d_gene: TRBD1
v_gene: TRBV7-9
abundance: -
j_gene: TRBJ1-2
CDR3nt: TGTGCCAGCAGCCCAGGGACAGTTAACTATGGCTACACCTTC
CDR3aa: CASSPGTVNYGYTF

d_gene: -
v_gene: TRBV2
abundance: once
j_gene: TRBJ1-5
CDR3nt: TGTGCCAGCAGTCCCCAACGTCAGCCCCAGCATTTT
CDR3aa: CASSPQRQPQHF

d_gene: -
v_gene: TRBV10-3
abundance: -
j_gene: TRBJ2-3
CDR3nt: TGTGCCATCAGTGCTGCAGGAACTAGCACAGATACGCAGTATTTT
CDR3aa: CAISAAGTSTDTQYF

d_gene: -
v_gene: TRBV24-1
abundance: -
j_gene: TRBJ2-7
CDR3nt: TGTGCCACCAGTGAGGGTCAGGGTCGCGAGCAGTACTTC
CDR3aa: CATSEGQGREQYF

d_gene: -
v_gene: TRBV27
abundance: -
j_gene: TRBJ1-2
CDR3nt: TGTGCCAGCAGTTTATCTAGACGTGACAGAGGCCTCTGGGGCTACACCTTC
CDR3aa: CASSLSRRDRGLWGYTF

d_gene: TRBD1
v_gene: TRBV30
abundance: -
j_gene: TRBJ2-2
CDR3nt: TGTGCCTGGAGTCGGACCCCGGGACAGGGTCCCGGGGAGCTGTTTTTT
CDR3aa: CAWSRTPGQGPGELFF

d_gene: TRBD1
v_gene: TRBV4-2
abundance: once
j_gene: TRBJ2-1
CDR3nt: TGTGCCAGCAGCCAAGGACAGGGAAACAATGAGCAGTTCTTC
CDR3aa: CASSQGQGNNEQFF

d_gene: -
v_gene: TRBV19
abundance: -
j_gene: TRBJ1-2
CDR3nt: TGTGCCAGTATGAGGGAAGGAGGCTATGGCTACACCTTC
CDR3aa: CASMREGGYGYTF

d_gene: TRBD1
v_gene: TRBV6-2/TRBV6-3
abundance: -
j_gene: TRBJ1-2
CDR3nt: TGTGCCAGCAGTTACCTAACCCCTACTTCCGGGACAGATGGCTACACCTTC
CDR3aa: CASSYLTPTSGTDGYTF

d_gene: -
v_gene: TRBV5-8
abundance: -
j_gene: TRBJ1-1
CDR3nt: TGTGCCAGCAGCCGCATGCAGCCGTATGAAGCTTTCTTT
CDR3aa: CASSRMQPYEAFF

d_gene: -
v_gene: TRBV18
abundance: -
j_gene: TRBJ1-6
CDR3nt: TGTGCCAGCTCACCACCGAACAGGCCCGATAATTCACCCCTCCACTTT
CDR3aa: CASSPPNRPDNSPLHF

d_gene: -
v_gene: TRBV27
abundance: -
j_gene: TRBJ2-7
CDR3nt: TGTGCCAGCAACAGTTTTCCCCTTTGGGGCGAGCAGTACTTC
CDR3aa: CASNSFPLWGEQYF

d_gene: TRBD1
v_gene: TRBV4-2
abundance: -
j_gene: TRBJ2-7
CDR3nt: TGTGCCAGCAGCCAACCGGGACAGGGGAGCGGCTACGAGCAGTACTTC
CDR3aa: CASSQPGQGSGYEQYF

d_gene: -
v_gene: TRBV3-1/TRBV3-2
abundance: -
j_gene: TRBJ2-1
CDR3nt: TGTGCCAGCAGTCTACAGGGTCGGTGGGGCGGGAGAGGGAATGAGCAGTTCTTC
CDR3aa: CASSLQGRWGGRGNEQFF

d_gene: TRBD2
v_gene: TRBV7-8
abundance: -
j_gene: TRBJ2-2
CDR3nt: TGTGCCAGCAGCTCGGGCCCAGACCTTAGCGGGAAACACCGGAACACCGGGGAGCTGTTTTTT
CDR3aa: CASSSGPDLSGKHRNTGELFF

d_gene: -
v_gene: TRBV4-3
abundance: -
j_gene: TRBJ2-5
CDR3nt: TGCGCCAGGCGCAGGGGGGAGCACCAAGAGACCCAGTACTTC
CDR3aa: CARRRGEHQETQYF

d_gene: -
v_gene: TRBV30
abundance: -
j_gene: TRBJ1-2
CDR3nt: TGTGCCTGGAGTGAATATCAGCCCACAGGGTCTTATGGCTACACCTTC
CDR3aa: CAWSEYQPTGSYGYTF

d_gene: TRBD1
v_gene: TRBV20-1
abundance: few
j_gene: TRBJ1-2
CDR3nt: TGCAGTGCCCTCAGGGGGTATGGCTACACCTTC
CDR3aa: CSALRGYGYTF

d_gene: TRBD1
v_gene: TRBV7-9
abundance: -
j_gene: TRBJ2-2
CDR3nt: TGTGCCAGCAGCTTTGGACAGGCGAACACCGGGGAGCTGTTTTTT
CDR3aa: CASSFGQANTGELFF

d_gene: TRBD1
v_gene: TRBV4-3
abundance: -
j_gene: TRBJ2-7
CDR3nt: TGCGCCAGCAGCCCGGACAGGGCACGCGAGCAGTACTTC
CDR3aa: CASSPDRAREQYF

d_gene: -
v_gene: TRBV6-2/TRBV6-3
abundance: -
j_gene: TRBJ2-1
CDR3nt: TGTGCCAGCAGTTACTCATCGACCGGCCACTTCAATGAGCAGTTCTTC
CDR3aa: CASSYSSTGHFNEQFF

d_gene: -
v_gene: TRBV5-6
abundance: -
j_gene: TRBJ1-3
CDR3nt: TGTGCCAGCAGCTTGGCCAGTGCACCGGGATACTCTGGAAACACCATATATTTT
CDR3aa: CASSLASAPGYSGNTIYF

d_gene: TRBD1
v_gene: TRBV6-5
abundance: -
j_gene: TRBJ1-2
CDR3nt: TGTGCCAGCAGTTACTCGGGCACAGGGGTAGGCTATGGCTACACCTTC
CDR3aa: CASSYSGTGVGYGYTF

d_gene: -
v_gene: TRBV3-1/TRBV3-2
abundance: once
j_gene: TRBJ2-2
CDR3nt: TGTGCCAGCAGCCAAGACAGGAACACCGGGGAGCTGTTTTTT
CDR3aa: CASSQDRNTGELFF

d_gene: -
v_gene: TRBV19
abundance: once
j_gene: TRBJ1-4
CDR3nt: TGTGCCAGTAAGACCAGGCCAGTAGGAGAAAAACTGTTTTTT
CDR3aa: CASKTRPVGEKLFF

d_gene: -
v_gene: TRBV12-2
abundance: -
j_gene: TRBJ1-6
CDR3nt: TGTGCAAGTCGCTTAGAAGGGCCTCAAGTGGGGGGAAATCGTTCACCCCTCCACTTT
CDR3aa: CASRLEGPQVGGNRSPLHF

d_gene: -
v_gene: TRBV2
abundance: many
j_gene: TRBJ2-7
CDR3nt: TGTGCCAGCTCTATCGATCAGGACATGTCCTACGAGCAGTACTTC
CDR3aa: CASSIDQDMSYEQYF

d_gene: -
v_gene: TRBV5-6
abundance: -
j_gene: TRBJ2-5
CDR3nt: TGTGCCAGCAGCTTGGTCGAGGACCAGTACTTC
CDR3aa: CASSLVEDQYF

d_gene: TRBD1
v_gene: TRBV20-1
abundance: -
j_gene: TRBJ1-2
CDR3nt: TGCAGTGCTAGTGCCCGGGACAGGTCTTTTAATGGCTACACCTTC
CDR3aa: CSASARDRSFNGYTF

d_gene: -
v_gene: TRBV9
abundance: -
j_gene: TRBJ2-1
CDR3nt: TGTGCCAGCAGCGTAGGGGCCCCCCATGAGCAGTTCTTC
CDR3aa: CASSVGAPHEQFF

d_gene: -
v_gene: TRBV3-1/TRBV3-2
abundance: -
j_gene: TRBJ2-4
CDR3nt: TGTGCCAGCAGCCCAACGGGAGTAGCCAAAAACATTCAGTACTTC
CDR3aa: CASSPTGVAKNIQYF

d_gene: TRBD2
v_gene: TRBV5-6
abundance: -
j_gene: TRBJ2-1
CDR3nt: TGTGCCAGCAGCGGGGGGACTAGCGGGTCAGTCAATGAGCAGTTCTTC
CDR3aa: CASSGGTSGSVNEQFF

d_gene: -
v_gene: TRBV6-5
abundance: -
j_gene: TRBJ1-1
CDR3nt: TGTGCCAGCAGGGGATTATACACTGAAGCTTTCTTT
CDR3aa: CASRGLYTEAFF

d_gene: -
v_gene: TRBV6-5
abundance: -
j_gene: TRBJ2-7
CDR3nt: TGTGCCAGCAGTTATAACACAAGAGCCCACGAGCAGTACTTC
CDR3aa: CASSYNTRAHEQYF

d_gene: TRBD2
v_gene: TRBV6-5
abundance: -
j_gene: TRBJ2-3
CDR3nt: TGTGCCAGCAGTTCGGGCGGGAGTCGGTCGGGTACGCAGTATTTT
CDR3aa: CASSSGGSRSGTQYF

d_gene: -
v_gene: TRBV16
abundance: -
j_gene: TRBJ2-5
CDR3nt: TGTGCCAGCAGCCAATCGCGGGGACGACAAGAGACCCAGTACTTC
CDR3aa: CASSQSRGRQETQYF

d_gene: TRBD1
v_gene: TRBV11-2
abundance: once
j_gene: TRBJ2-2
CDR3nt: TGTGCCAGCAGCCCGGACAGGGGGCGGACCGGGGAGCTGTTTTTT
CDR3aa: CASSPDRGRTGELFF